The 32 T cell receptor beta chains reported below all come from one sample, sequenced in a study of identical twins. TCRdb reanalysed the 5' RACE reads using MiXCR and keeps one entry per CDR3 protein. The data hold 500,000 to 550,000 distinct CDR3 sequences, with under 25% observed a single time. The same sample was also studied in work on T cells expressing NK-cell markers.

The sequencing sample was made of CD4+ T cells sorted from blood. Receptors were obtained from a woman aged 18-30 years in good health.

This clonotype was counted a few times. The chain carries TRBV21-1 and TRBJ2-5; TRBD2 is the table's D call and was not checked against the DNA. TRBV21-1 represents a pseudogene. CDR3 length: 15 residues. The CDR3 reads CASSKGSGFQETQYF. CDR3 nucleotide sequence: TGTGCCAGCAGCAAAGGAAGCGGATTTCAAGAGACCCAGTACTTC.

CDR3 nucleotides: TGTGCCAGCAGTTCATGGGGTTCTGGGCACAACGGGAATTCACCCCTCCACTTT. Translation: CASSSWGSGHNGNSPLHF. The chain uses TRBV6-5 and TRBJ1-6; D uncertain. The CDR3 covers 18 residues. The germline V and J ends were trimmed by 4 bases and 7 bases, with 23 bases remaining between them. Germline CDR1 reads MNHEY; CDR2 reads SVGAGI.

The sample holds a few counts of this clonotype. The V call is TRBV2, the J call TRBJ2-1; D might be TRBD1 or TRBD2, each matching 5 bases. Trimming stripped 8 bases from V and 6 bases from J, with 20 bases between. This CDR3 comprises 15 residues. Germline assignment: CDR1 SNHLY and CDR2 FYNNEI. The chain's CDR3 is CASQEIQGGGNEQFF. DNA of the CDR3: TGTGCCAGCCAAGAAATACAAGGTGGGGGCAATGAGCAGTTCTTC. The full variable domain, its missing parts supplied by reference TRBV2 and TRBJ2-1, is EPEVTQTPSHQVTQMGQEVILRCVPISNHLYFYWYRQILGQKVEFLVSFYNNEISEKSEIFDDQFSVERPDGSNFTLKIRSTKLEDSAMYFCASQEIQGGGNEQFFGPGTRLTVL.

This clonotype came up a few times. The chain recombines TRBV3-1 with TRBJ2-3; the match to TRBD2 covers 8 bases. J gave up 7 bases and V 4 bases, and 1 base lay outside the gene matches. Germline loops: CDR1 LGHDT, CDR2 YNNKEL (reference sequence). The CDR3 has 12 amino acids. CDR3 protein: CASSPSGYTQYF. The CDR3 DNA is TGTGCCAGCAGCCCTAGCGGGTATACGCAGTATTTT.

The CDR3 region has the DNA TGTGCCTGGATAAGATCAGGGGGAGAGACCCAGTACTTC. It codes for CAWIRSGGETQYF. This sequence joins TRBV30 and TRBJ2-5, with 7 bases matching TRBD1. Losses at the gene ends were 4 bases for V and 4 bases for J; bases not matched to a gene: 6. The CDR3 contains 13 residues. Germline lookup yields CDR1 GTSNPN and CDR2 SVGIG (reference sequence).

This chain connects TRBV2 to TRBJ2-5; 12 bases agree with TRBD1. The V and J ends lost 6 bases and 5 bases, in that order; junction bases with no gene match: 13. This CDR3 contains 17 residues. CDR1 and CDR2 (germline): SNHLY, FYNNEI. The CDR3 region is CASSEDILGTGGETQYF. As DNA, the CDR3 is TGTGCCAGCAGCGAGGACATTTTAGGGACAGGGGGCGAGACCCAGTACTTC. Full variable domain (outside the CDR3, taken from reference TRBV2 and TRBJ2-5): EPEVTQTPSHQVTQMGQEVILRCVPISNHLYFYWYRQILGQKVEFLVSFYNNEISEKSEIFDDQFSVERPDGSNFTLKIRSTKLEDSAMYFCASSEDILGTGGETQYFGPGTRLLVL.

V and J are TRBV13 and TRBJ2-7, with TRBD1 identical over 11 bases. This CDR3 comprises 17 residues. With 4 bases clipped from V and 2 bases from J, the junction kept 10 bases outside the gene matches. Germline CDR1 is PRHDT and CDR2 is FYEKMQ (reference sequence). The CDR3 region has the DNA TGTGCCAGCAGCTCCCGGGACAGGGGGTCGGGAACCTACGAGCAGTACTTC. Translation: CASSSRDRGSGTYEQYF.

The chain has TRBV6-4 and TRBJ2-1; the D is unclear. Looked up from germline, CDR1 is MRHNA and CDR2 is SNTAGT. Trimming took off 8 bases at V and 3 bases at J, with 14 bases between the two ends. This CDR3 has 14 amino acids. The CDR3 bases are TGTGCCAGCCTTAGCAGGTGCCTCTACAATGAGCAGTTCTTC. It is translated as CASLSRCLYNEQFF.

V is TRBV7-9 and J is TRBJ1-1; D gene ambiguous. Germline CDR1 and CDR2: SEHNR and FQNEAQ (reference sequence). V was shortened by 2 bases and J by 0 bases, with 7 bases between the two germline ends. CDR3 length: 14 amino acids. The CDR3: CASSLQNMNTEAFF. CDR3 DNA: TGTGCCAGCAGCTTACAGAACATGAACACTGAAGCTTTCTTT.

The chain links TRBV20-1 to TRBJ2-1; TRBD2 matches at 9 bases. V gave up 3 bases and J gave up 5 bases; unmatched junction bases: 5. This CDR3 has 14 amino acids. CDR1 is DFQATT and CDR2 is SNEGSKA in the germline V gene (reference sequence). Here the CDR3 reads CSASQREVNNEQFF. The DNA of the CDR3 is TGCAGTGCTAGTCAGCGGGAGGTTAACAATGAGCAGTTCTTC.

This chain links TRBV12-3 or TRBV12-4 with TRBJ2-1, with 11 nucleotides matching TRBD2. CDR3 length equals 17 residues. Trimming took 5 bases from V and 3 from J; bases not matched to a gene: 9. CDR3 in amino acids: CASSPGLAGGLYNEQFF. The CDR3 nucleotides read TGTGCCAGCAGTCCTGGTCTAGCGGGAGGCCTCTACAATGAGCAGTTCTTC.

This chain joins TRBV7-6 and TRBJ1-1, with 9 bases identical to TRBD1. J was trimmed by 3 bases and V by 5 bases; bases with no gene match: 7. Per the germline V gene, CDR1 is SGHVS and CDR2 is FNYEAQ. The CDR3 sequence is 15 residues long. The DNA of the CDR3 is TGTGCCAGCAGCGCTACAGGGGGCGAGCACACTGAAGCTTTCTTT. It codes for CASSATGGEHTEAFF.

The CDR3 is CASIRRGSDNSPLHF. The CDR3 DNA reads TGTGCCAGCATTCGGCGGGGGTCAGATAATTCACCCCTCCACTTT. V is TRBV6-1 and J is TRBJ1-6, with a tentative D call TRBD1 (5 bases). Trimming cost V 7 bases and J 5 bases, with 15 bases left between them. The CDR3 loop spans 15 amino acids. From germline, CDR1 is MNHNS and CDR2 SASEGT.

This clonotype was counted only a few times. DNA of the CDR3: TGTGCCAGCAGTCTTGGACAGGGTTGGGCAGATACGCAGTATTTT. It specifies CASSLGQGWADTQYF. The rearrangement uses TRBV6-1 and TRBJ2-3, with 8 bases that match TRBD1. This CDR3 is 15 amino acids long. The germline CDR1 and CDR2 sequences are MNHNS and SASEGT. V shed 5 bases, J shed 4 bases, and the junction held 8 bases outside the gene matches.

This clonotype was detected a few times. The chain recombines TRBV6-5 with TRBJ2-7; D not resolved. The V gene lost 3 bases and the J gene lost 6 bases, with 18 bases spanning the gap. The CDR3 consists of 15 residues. Germline lookup yields CDR1 MNHEY and CDR2 SVGAGI. DNA of the CDR3: TGTGCCAGCAGTTATCGGCCGGGCTATCGAATCGAGCAGTACTTC. As protein: CASSYRPGYRIEQYF.

The V and J genes are TRBV29-1 and TRBJ2-3, with 8 bases lining up with TRBD2. The CDR3 has 16 amino acids. V was pared by 0 bases and J by 2 bases, with 7 bases of the junction left unmatched. Looked up from germline, CDR1 is SQVTM and CDR2 is ANQGSEA. DNA of the CDR3: TGCAGCGTTGAAGACCCAAAGCGGGGGAACACAGATACGCAGTATTTT. It is translated as CSVEDPKRGNTDTQYF.

This clonotype has just a few counts. The chain combines TRBV6-5 with TRBJ1-6; D gene ambiguous. Trimming took off 4 bases at V and 4 bases at J, with 11 bases between the two ends. This CDR3 has 15 amino acids. Looked up from germline, CDR1 is MNHEY and CDR2 is SVGAGI. CDR3 DNA: TGTGCCAGCAGTTTAAGGGCAGATTATAATTCACCCCTCCACTTT. It is translated as CASSLRADYNSPLHF.

The chain joins TRBV21-1 to TRBJ2-2. TRBV21-1 is labeled a pseudogene. The CDR3 has 15 residues. CDR3 sequence (DNA): TGTGCCAGCAGCAAAGACGACTGGAACACCGGGGAGCTGTTTTTT. As protein: CASSKDDWNTGELFF.

The chain carries TRBV6-2 or TRBV6-3 and TRBJ1-4; D is perhaps TRBD1 (6 bases). V was cut by 10 bases and J by 2 bases, with 14 bases left in between. The CDR3 extends over 14 amino acids. Germline CDR1 MNHEY, CDR2 SVGEGT. The DNA for the CDR3 is TGTGCCACATGGACAGCGACTACTAATGAAAAACTGTTTTTT. This codes for CATWTATTNEKLFF.

The V call is TRBV5-1, the J call TRBJ1-2; D is unclear. V was clipped by 0 bases and J by 6 bases, with 12 bases between them. Germline loops: CDR1 SGHRS, CDR2 YFSETQ. The CDR3 extends over 14 amino acids. The DNA for the CDR3 is TGCGCCAGCAGCTTGGGCGCAGGTGGAAATGGCTACACCTTC. It translates to CASSLGAGGNGYTF.

The table lists this clonotype with a few counts. The rearrangement uses TRBV20-1 and TRBJ2-1; 8 nucleotides agree with TRBD2. Trimming cost V 2 bases and J 0 bases; bases outside gene matches: 12. Germline V gene data show CDR1 as DFQATT and CDR2 as SNEGSKA (reference sequence). This CDR3 contains 18 residues. The CDR3 nucleotides read TGCAGTGCTAGACCCCGGGGGGGGACTAGGAGCTCCTACAATGAGCAGTTCTTC. Translation gives CSARPRGGTRSSYNEQFF.

Here the CDR3 DNA reads TGTGCCAGCAGCGCCAAGGCGGGGAACACAGATACGCAGTATTTT. As protein: CASSAKAGNTDTQYF. The chain has TRBV9 and TRBJ2-3, with TRBD2 as a possible D gene (6 bases). The CDR3 is made up of 15 amino acids. Germline V lookup: CDR1 SGDLS, CDR2 YYNGEE. Trimming cost V 3 bases and J 2 bases, with 13 bases left between them.

This clonotype turned up a few times. This chain links TRBV6-2 or TRBV6-3 with TRBJ1-1; tentative D call: TRBD1 (6 bases). The V end lost 2 bases, the J end lost 10 bases, and 11 bases lay between the germline ends. CDR3 size: 12 residues. The germline gives CDR1 MNHEY, CDR2 SVGEGT. The CDR3 region has the DNA TGTGCCAGCAGTTACCATCCAGGGGTAGCTTTCTTT. It is translated as CASSYHPGVAFF.

This clonotype showed up many times. This chain links TRBV27 with TRBJ1-1; no clear D gene. The CDR3 consists of 13 residues. V lost 3 bases and J lost 1, with 6 bases in between. Germline CDR1 reads MNHEY; CDR2 reads SMNVEV (reference sequence). DNA of the CDR3: TGTGCCAGCAGTTTTCGAGGGAACACTGAAGCTTTCTTT. The encoded protein is CASSFRGNTEAFF.

The chain carries TRBV12-3 or TRBV12-4 and TRBJ2-7, with 9 positions matching TRBD2. The CDR3 is 17 residues long. After removal of 5 bases from V and 7 bases from J, the junction contained 18 bases not matched to a gene. The CDR3 nucleotides read TGTGCCAGCAGTCTTGGGGCTAGCGGGACTCTCCGTCGGGAGCAGTACTTC. It specifies CASSLGASGTLRREQYF.

This clonotype was picked up many times. CDR3 DNA sequence: TGTGCCAGCAGCGTAGGTGGGGGGCGCGGTTCCTACAATGAGCAGTTCTTC. It translates to CASSVGGGRGSYNEQFF. The chain links TRBV9 to TRBJ2-1; either TRBD1 or TRBD2 may fit D (6 bases each). The CDR3 covers 17 residues. CDR1 is SGDLS, CDR2 YYNGEE, per germline. The germline V and J ends were trimmed by 0 bases and 1 base, with 14 bases remaining between them.

The V gene is TRBV6-1, the J gene TRBJ2-7; TRBD1 aligns across 10 bases. J gave up 5 bases and V 8 bases, and 9 bases lay outside the gene matches. CDR1 MNHNS and CDR2 SASEGT come from the germline V gene. The CDR3 contains 14 residues. CDR3 in DNA: TGTGCCAGCCACCCGGGACAGGGGATCAACGAGCAGTACTTC. Translating gives CASHPGQGINEQYF.

V gene TRBV30 combines with J gene TRBJ2-5; D perhaps matches TRBD1 (6 bases). This CDR3 spans 15 amino acids. Trimming cost V 4 bases and J 1 base, with 16 bases left between them. Germline CDR1 and CDR2: GTSNPN and SVGIG (reference sequence). The CDR3: CAWIPGQPAQETQYF. For the CDR3, the DNA is TGTGCCTGGATTCCCGGACAGCCAGCCCAAGAGACCCAGTACTTC.

This chain joins TRBV6-5 and TRBJ2-5; D is possibly TRBD1 or TRBD2 (5 bases each). CDR3 size: 14 residues. V lost 2 bases and J 6 bases, leaving 13 bases between the germline ends. Germline values: CDR1 MNHEY, CDR2 SVGAGI. The DNA for the CDR3 is TGTGCCAGCAGTTACGACGGGACGCGGAAGACCCAGTACTTC. Translating gives CASSYDGTRKTQYF.

The chain joins TRBV12-3 or TRBV12-4 to TRBJ2-5; D is unclear. The CDR3 contains 14 residues. The V gene lost 7 bases and the J gene lost 5 bases, with 17 bases spanning the gap. The CDR3 spells CASTSRYLGETQYF. CDR3 bases: TGTGCCAGCACCTCTCGCTATCTAGGGGAGACCCAGTACTTC.

V usage is TRBV5-5 and J usage is TRBJ2-1; D remains unclear. V lost 2 bases to trimming and J lost 2 bases, with 11 bases between them. Per the germline V gene, CDR1 is SGHKS and CDR2 is YYEKEE (reference sequence). This CDR3 has 15 amino acids. The CDR3 here is CASSFSPNAYNEQFF. CDR3 DNA sequence: TGTGCCAGCAGCTTTTCTCCCAACGCCTACAATGAGCAGTTCTTC.

This clonotype was detected only once. The V gene is TRBV19, the J gene TRBJ2-5, with D unclear. The germline CDR1 and CDR2 sequences are LNHDA and SQIVND (reference sequence). The V gene lost 1 base and the J gene lost 2 bases, with 8 bases spanning the gap. The CDR3 spans 14 residues. This chain's CDR3 is CASSIGSRQETQYF. The CDR3 DNA reads TGTGCCAGTAGTATAGGGAGTCGACAAGAGACCCAGTACTTC.